This TCR beta chain was captured in a study of shared clonotypes between healthy human individuals. The team ran DNA from unsorted PBMCs on ten immunoSEQ deep assay plates for sequencing. Methods used by the authors: Filtering differed, since immunoSEQ gave only junction sequences and no quality scores. Generated by immunoSEQ multiplex PCR, the TCRdb table keeps only in-frame clones and is missing some. V and J calls and clone size are given by that table; D and trimming were obtained from the DNA. This sample has about 490,000 clones, with roughly four fifths found just once. Donors had no recently reported acute infections or vaccinations and were HIV-negative. General observations from the study: Limitation of the genetic and exposure-history diversity represented came from the few donors.

This clone was found once. Its antigen remains unknown. The sample taken for sequencing was PBMCs. This clonotype was sampled from a woman aged 40 to 50 in good health. Some clones in this sample may be carry-over from other donors' samples.

CDR3 protein: CASSLAGGTQYF. CDR3 DNA: TGTGCCAGCAGCTTGGCGGGGGGGACCCAGTACTTC. The rearrangement joins TRBV7-9 to TRBJ2-5, with 8 bases that match TRBD2. The CDR3 consists of 12 residues. Trimming removed 3 bases from V and 7 bases from J; junction bases left unmatched: 1. Germline V gene sequence: CDR1 SEHNR, CDR2 FQNEAQ (reference sequence).